This TCR beta chain was found in a study of CD8+ T cells in alopecia areata. Study outcomes and limitations: Whereas mice showed it more clearly, TCR sharing across patients was murkier, possibly because of HLA. Normal-skin resident alphabeta T cells also appear among scalp sample sequences.

On this clone: Its antigen is still unknown.

Sequencing templates came from extracted RNA that was reverse transcribed into cDNA. The repertoire was sequenced with immunoSEQ multiplex PCR; TCRdb's copy has only in-frame clones and lacks some. The table has roughly 250,000 clones, 67% seen once. Alopecia areata patients provided lesional scalp punch biopsies and peripheral blood. Cell sorting was applied to PBMCs, and CD4+ and CD8+ T cells were collected. This specimen was CD4+ T cells sorted from blood, taken at week 0. The source of this sequence is a human donor with alopecia areata.

Here the CDR3 DNA reads TGCGCCAGCAGCCTGGCCGGGACAGGCTCCTACGAGCAGTACTTC. This codes for CASSLAGTGSYEQYF. This chain connects TRBV5-1 to TRBJ2-7; 8 nucleotides match TRBD1. The V gene end was trimmed by 4 bases and the J gene end by 0 bases; junction bases not matched to a gene: 6. The CDR3 contains 15 residues. CDR1 is SGHRS, CDR2 YFSETQ, per germline.